The present entry profiles one T cell receptor beta chain with its context. This clone was counted once. The antigen it recognizes is unknown. One base away there is no much larger clone; base qualities are not given. The germline V gene (reference sequence) yields LNHNV for CDR1 and YYDKDF for CDR2. Clipping removes 0 bases from V and 1 base from J, with 14 as the unmatched junction base count. The CDR3, from cysteine to phenylalanine, totals 19 residues. Solely the CDR3 DNA is kept, with 57 bases framed from the first base. The source of the sample is a study of shared clonotypes between healthy human individuals (dated by TCRdb to about 2020). The study in broad terms: A few men and two women, aged 18 to 49 years, made up the cohort. To estimate repertoire size and how much clonotypes are shared between individuals, the study performed deep sequencing of blood TCR repertoires from about five healthy adults. Libraries were prepared and TCR repertoires were sequenced by different laboratories using diverse techniques, in order to increase sequencing depth and limit assay-specific biases. Per donor, leukapheresis produced somewhere between about 0.94 and 9 billion PBMCs.

Results the study describes overall, beyond this receptor: Sampling was limited to blood, and TCR repertoires in tissue likely differ from TCR repertoires in blood. Because the study included only a small number of donors, the genetic and exposure-history diversity represented was limited. Based on pairwise subsampling, the degree of clonotype sharing among donors was expected to be affected by sequencing depth.

Using the deep immunoSEQ assay, multiplex PCR amplified TCR CDR3 regions from genomic DNA. For each cell subset, the extracted genomic DNA was distributed evenly across all wells of several immunoSEQ 96-well plates, and each plate served as one replicate. For unsorted PBMC, each replicate PCR was loaded with roughly 330 ng genomic DNA, equivalent to around 30,000 T cell genomes. Genomic DNA from unsorted PBMC was sequenced over ten immunoSEQ deep assay plates. The purified libraries were quantified using a Qubit 3.0 fluorometer, sized with a Bioanalyzer 2100, and then quantified again using the KAPA Library Quantification kit. Each immunoSEQ 96-well plate was sequenced on its own single-read 150-cycle Illumina NextSeq 550 flow cell. Under the source paper's analysis protocol: The immunoSEQ output contained only junctional sequences without quality scores, so filtering could not match that applied to full-length reads. To assign V/J genes and CDR3, sequences were annotated using PyIR, a Python wrapper for IgBLAST v1.9, with IMGT germline references. Any read was removed if the V/J assignment was weak (E-value above 1e-6), the CDR3 was missing, or the read contained stop codons, out-of-frame junctions, or ambiguous translated residues. V3J clonotypes were defined as sequences sharing the same inferred V gene, J gene, and CDR3 amino acid sequence. To compute the percentage overlap between repertoires, the number of shared unique clonotypes was divided by the size of the smaller repertoire. Three approaches were used to assess repertoire richness: RTK rarefaction, the Chao1 estimator, and Recon v2.1 estimates of unobserved clonotypes. The table comes from immuneACCESS by way of TCRdb, which keeps in-frame sequences with V and J called. Part of the clones is missing from these tables; in studies checked, under half for an unresolved V gene and the rest for unknown reasons. That table furnishes V, J and clone size, whereas the DNA furnished D and trimming. The sample records roughly 510,000 clones, approximately 79% of which are singletons. Clones ranked in the top ten supply roughly an eighth of the sample.

The donors were healthy, HIV-negative adults with no recently reported acute infections or vaccinations. All donors were Caucasian adults living in Nashville, Tennessee, USA. For unsorted samples, 90 million or so PBMCs were counted and genomic DNA was extracted with the QIAamp DNA Blood Mini kit. Blood was obtained by leukapheresis, after which PBMCs were separated by Ficoll-Histopaque density gradient centrifugation and cryopreserved in liquid nitrogen vapor phase. The sample comprised PBMCs. The receptor was isolated from a woman aged 40-49 years in good health. Some clones in this sample may be carry-over from other donors' samples. Recombination linked TRBV15 to TRBJ1-1; TRBD1 lines up with 7 middle nucleotides. The nucleotides read TGTGCCACCAGCAGAGACAGGGGGGCAGGGGGGACTTGGAACACTGAAGCTTTCTTT. Its protein is CATSRDRGAGGTWNTEAFF.